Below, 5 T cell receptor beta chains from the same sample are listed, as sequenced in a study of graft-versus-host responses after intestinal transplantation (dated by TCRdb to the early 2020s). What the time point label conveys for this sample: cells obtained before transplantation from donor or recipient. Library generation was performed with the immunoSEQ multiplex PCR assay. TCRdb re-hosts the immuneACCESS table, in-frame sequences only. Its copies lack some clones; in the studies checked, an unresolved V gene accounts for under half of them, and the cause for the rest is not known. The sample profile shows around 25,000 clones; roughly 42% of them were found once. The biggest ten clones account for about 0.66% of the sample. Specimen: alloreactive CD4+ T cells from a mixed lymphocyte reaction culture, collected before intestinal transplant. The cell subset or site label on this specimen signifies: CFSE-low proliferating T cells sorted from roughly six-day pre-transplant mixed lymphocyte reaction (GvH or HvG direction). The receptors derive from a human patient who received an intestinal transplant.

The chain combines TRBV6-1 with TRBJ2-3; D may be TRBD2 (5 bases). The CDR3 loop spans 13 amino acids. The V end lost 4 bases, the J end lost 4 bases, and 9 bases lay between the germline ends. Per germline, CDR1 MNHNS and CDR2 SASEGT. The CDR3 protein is CASSALDADTQYF. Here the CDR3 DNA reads TGTGCCAGCAGTGCACTAGATGCAGATACGCAGTATTTT.

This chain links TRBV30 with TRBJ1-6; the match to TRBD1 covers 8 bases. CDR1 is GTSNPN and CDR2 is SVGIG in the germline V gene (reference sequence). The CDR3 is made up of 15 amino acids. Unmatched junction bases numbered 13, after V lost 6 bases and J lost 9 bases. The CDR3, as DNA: TGTGCCTGCGAGGACAGGGCGTATAGGAGTTCACCCCTCCACTTT. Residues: CACEDRAYRSSPLHF.

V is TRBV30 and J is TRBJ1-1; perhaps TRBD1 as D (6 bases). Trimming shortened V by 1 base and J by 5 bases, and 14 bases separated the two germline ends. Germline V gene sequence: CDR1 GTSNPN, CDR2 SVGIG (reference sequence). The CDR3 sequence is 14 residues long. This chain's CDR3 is CAWSGDGGRTEAFF. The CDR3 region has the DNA TGTGCCTGGAGTGGGGACGGGGGGCGGACTGAAGCTTTCTTT.

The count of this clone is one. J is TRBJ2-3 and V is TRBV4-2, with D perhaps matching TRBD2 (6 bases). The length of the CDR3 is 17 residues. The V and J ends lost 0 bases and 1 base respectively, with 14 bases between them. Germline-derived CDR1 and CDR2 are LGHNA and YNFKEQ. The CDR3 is CASSQDTRPSGTDTQYF. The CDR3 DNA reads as TGTGCCAGCAGCCAAGATACAAGGCCTAGCGGCACAGATACGCAGTATTTT.

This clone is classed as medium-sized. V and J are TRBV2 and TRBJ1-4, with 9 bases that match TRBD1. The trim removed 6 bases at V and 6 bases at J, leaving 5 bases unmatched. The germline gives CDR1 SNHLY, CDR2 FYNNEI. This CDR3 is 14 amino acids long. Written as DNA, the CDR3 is TGTGCCAGCAGCAGACAGGGGGGGTATGAAAAACTGTTTTTT. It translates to CASSRQGGYEKLFF.